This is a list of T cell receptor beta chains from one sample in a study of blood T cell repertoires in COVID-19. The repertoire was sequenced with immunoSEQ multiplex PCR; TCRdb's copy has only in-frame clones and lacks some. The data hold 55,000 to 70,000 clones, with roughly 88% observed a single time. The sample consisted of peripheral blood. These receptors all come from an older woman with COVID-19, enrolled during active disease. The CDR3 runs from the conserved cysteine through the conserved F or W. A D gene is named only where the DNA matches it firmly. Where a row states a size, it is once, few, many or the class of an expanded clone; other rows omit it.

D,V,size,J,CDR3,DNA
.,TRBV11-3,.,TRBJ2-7,CASSLSQGDYEQYF,TGTGCCAGCAGCTTATCCCAGGGTGACTACGAGCAGTACTTC
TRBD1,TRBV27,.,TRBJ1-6,CASSLTGTGGLTLHF,TGTGCCAGCAGTCTAACCGGGACAGGGGGGCTCACCCTCCACTTT
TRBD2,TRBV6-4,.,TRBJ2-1,CASSPSVSGAFDEQFF,TGTGCCAGCAGCCCCTCGGTTAGCGGGGCCTTCGATGAGCAGTTCTTC
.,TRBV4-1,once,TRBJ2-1,CASSQGPDTYNEQFF,TGCGCCAGCAGCCAAGGACCCGACACCTACAATGAGCAGTTCTTC
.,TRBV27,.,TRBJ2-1,CASSLGGRSNEQFF,TGTGCCAGCAGTTTAGGGGGCCGGTCCAATGAGCAGTTCTTC
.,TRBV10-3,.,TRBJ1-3,CAIKGGEFSGNTIYF,TGTGCCATCAAAGGAGGGGAATTCTCTGGAAACACCATATATTTT
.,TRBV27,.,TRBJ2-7,CASSPLGTRSTYEQYF,TGTGCCAGCAGTCCCCTCGGGACAAGATCTACCTACGAGCAGTACTTC
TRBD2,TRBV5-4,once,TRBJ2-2,CASSLTGGGGELFF,TGTGCCAGCAGCTTGACGGGGGGAGGCGGGGAGCTGTTTTTT
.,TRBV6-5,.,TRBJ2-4,CASSYSQGWDIQYF,TGTGCCAGCAGTTACTCGCAGGGTTGGGACATTCAGTACTTC
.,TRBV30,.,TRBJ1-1,CAWGDAGTEAFF,TGTGCCTGGGGTGACGCGGGCACTGAAGCTTTCTTT
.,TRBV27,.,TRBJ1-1,CASSLSLNTEAFF,TGTGCCAGCAGTTTATCCCTCAACACTGAAGCTTTCTTT
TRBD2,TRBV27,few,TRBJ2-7,CASSPGTSGSYEQYF,TGTGCCAGCAGTCCTGGGACTAGCGGTTCCTACGAGCAGTACTTC
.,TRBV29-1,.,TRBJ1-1,CSVGSVVTEAFF,TGCAGCGTTGGGTCAGTTGTCACTGAAGCTTTCTTT
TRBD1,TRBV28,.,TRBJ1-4,CASRTFRTGSTNEKLFF,TGTGCCAGCAGAACCTTCAGGACAGGCTCAACTAATGAAAAACTGTTTTTT
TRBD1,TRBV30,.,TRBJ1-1,CAWMGRGVNTEAFF,TGTGCCTGGATGGGCAGGGGGGTGAACACTGAAGCTTTCTTT
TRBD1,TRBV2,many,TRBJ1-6,CASRDYRDRGSPLHF,TGTGCCAGCAGGGATTACCGGGACAGGGGGTCACCCCTCCACTTT
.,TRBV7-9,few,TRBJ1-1,CASSLALAGFTEAFF,TGTGCCAGCAGCTTAGCGCTCGCCGGGTTCACTGAAGCTTTCTTT
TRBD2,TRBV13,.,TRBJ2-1,CASSPWTSGMGNGNEQFF,TGTGCCAGCAGCCCATGGACTAGCGGGATGGGGAATGGCAATGAGCAGTTCTTC
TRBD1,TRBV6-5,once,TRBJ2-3,CASSYSSTGADTQYF,TGTGCCAGCAGTTACTCCTCGACAGGGGCAGATACGCAGTATTTT
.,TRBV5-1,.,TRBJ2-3,CASSLVAGADTQYF,TGCGCCAGCAGCTTGGTGGCAGGTGCAGATACGCAGTATTTT
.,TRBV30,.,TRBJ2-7,CAWSPGSYEQYF,TGTGCCTGGAGTCCAGGGTCCTACGAGCAGTACTTC
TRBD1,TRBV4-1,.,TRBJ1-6,CASSLKQGAWSPLHF,TGCGCCAGCAGCCTAAAGCAGGGGGCCTGGTCACCCCTCCACTTT
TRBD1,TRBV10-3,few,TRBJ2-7,CAIRGTGGVEQYF,TGTGCCATCAGGGGGACAGGGGGAGTCGAGCAGTACTTC
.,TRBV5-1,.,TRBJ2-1,CASSQTPSVEQFF,TGCGCCAGCAGCCAGACACCGTCGGTAGAGCAGTTCTTC
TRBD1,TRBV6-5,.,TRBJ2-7,CASISGQGGSYF,TGTGCCAGCATTAGCGGACAGGGAGGATCGTACTTC
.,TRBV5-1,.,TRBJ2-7,CASSLAPTGGYEQYF,TGCGCCAGCAGCTTGGCTCCGACAGGTGGCTACGAGCAGTACTTC
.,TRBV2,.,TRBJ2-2,CASSGRPTTGELFF,TGTGCCAGCAGTGGCAGGCCAACCACCGGGGAGCTGTTTTTT
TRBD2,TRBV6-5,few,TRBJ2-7,CASGSGTSYEQYF,TGTGCCAGCGGTTCCGGGACTAGCTACGAGCAGTACTTC
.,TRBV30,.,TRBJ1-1,CAWSVKGSPGAEAFF,TGTGCCTGGAGTGTTAAAGGTTCTCCGGGTGCTGAAGCTTTCTTT
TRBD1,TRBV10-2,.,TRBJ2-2,CASRGTGASTGELFF,TGCGCCAGCAGAGGGACAGGGGCCTCAACCGGGGAGCTGTTTTTT
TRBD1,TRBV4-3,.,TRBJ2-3,CASSPKGTGDEDTQYF,TGCGCCAGCAGCCCAAAAGGGACAGGGGATGAAGATACGCAGTATTTT
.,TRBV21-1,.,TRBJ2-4,CASSKVGTSRRENIQYF,TGTGCCAGCAGCAAAGTTGGGACTTCCCGAAGAGAGAACATTCAGTACTTC
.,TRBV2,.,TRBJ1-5,CASSVEGDFQPQHF,TGTGCCAGCAGTGTGGAAGGGGATTTCCAGCCCCAGCATTTT
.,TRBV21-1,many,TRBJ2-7,CASSAIGVISYEQYF,TGTGCCAGCAGCGCCATAGGAGTGATCTCCTACGAGCAGTACTTC
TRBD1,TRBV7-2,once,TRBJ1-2,CASSPTGLGGYTF,TGTGCCAGCAGCCCGACAGGGTTGGGTGGCTACACCTTC
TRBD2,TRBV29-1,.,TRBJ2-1,CSVEGLAVSSYNEQFF,TGCAGCGTTGAAGGCCTAGCGGTAAGCTCCTACAATGAGCAGTTCTTC
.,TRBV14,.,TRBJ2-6,CASSPGGNGANVLTF,TGTGCCAGCAGCCCGGGCGGGAATGGGGCCAACGTCCTGACTTTC
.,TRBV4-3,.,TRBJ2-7,CASSQDRGSSSYEQYF,TGCGCCAGCAGCCAAGATAGGGGGTCCAGCTCCTACGAGCAGTACTTC
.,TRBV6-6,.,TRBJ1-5,CASENGILGNQPQHF,TGTGCCAGCGAAAACGGGATCCTAGGCAATCAGCCCCAGCATTTT
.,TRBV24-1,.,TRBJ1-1,CATRGEGNTEAFF,TGTGCCACCAGAGGGGAGGGGAACACTGAAGCTTTCTTT
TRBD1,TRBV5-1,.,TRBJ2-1,CASSPRRDRGQVEQFF,TGCGCCAGCAGCCCGCGCCGGGACAGGGGACAGGTTGAGCAGTTCTTC
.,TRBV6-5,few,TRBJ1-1,CASSKQLDTEAFF,TGTGCCAGCAGTAAACAATTGGACACTGAAGCTTTCTTT
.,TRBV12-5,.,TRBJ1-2,CASGLGYRSYGYTF,TGTGCTAGTGGTTTGGGTTACAGGTCCTATGGCTACACCTTC
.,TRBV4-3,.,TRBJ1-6,CASSLHSLPNSPLHF,TGCGCCAGCAGCCTCCACAGTCTACCTAATTCACCCCTCCACTTT
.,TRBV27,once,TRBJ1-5,CASRPTGLYQPQHF,TGTGCCAGCAGACCTACAGGGCTGTATCAGCCCCAGCATTTT
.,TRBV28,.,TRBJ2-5,CASSFRGATRGETQYF,TGTGCCAGCAGTTTTCGGGGGGCGACACGGGGGGAGACCCAGTACTTC
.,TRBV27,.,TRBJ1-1,CASSLKPRYEAFF,TGTGCCAGCAGCTTAAAACCCCGGTATGAAGCTTTCTTT
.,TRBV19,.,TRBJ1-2,CASSIGGLTLIDTF,TGTGCCAGTAGTATAGGGGGCCTTACACTGATCGACACCTTC
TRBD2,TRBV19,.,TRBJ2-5,CASSIGSAGVETQYF,TGTGCCAGTAGTATAGGAAGTGCGGGAGTGGAGACCCAGTACTTC